These 10 T cell receptor beta chains originate from one sample sequenced in a study of OX40 agonist ivuxolimab in advanced cancers. Assay: immunoSEQ multiplex PCR; the TCRdb copy retains only in-frame clones and omits some. The table shows 60,000 to 85,000 clones, with 94% occurring only once. The specimen comprised CD4+ or CD8+ T cells sorted from blood, sampled in a trial of the OX40 agonist ivuxolimab. Receptor source: an adult with an advanced solid tumor such as melanoma, head and neck, liver or kidney cancer.

This clone appeared a single time. This sequence joins TRBV5-8 and TRBJ2-7; D uncertain. V lost 0 bases, J lost 0 bases, and 13 bases lay in between. The CDR3 length is 16 residues. Germline V gene sequence: CDR1 SGHTS, CDR2 YDEGEE. The DNA for the CDR3 is TGTGCCAGCAGCTTGGAAGGCCTAACGAGCTCCTACGAGCAGTACTTC. This codes for CASSLEGLTSSYEQYF.

The chain is built from TRBV6-6 and TRBJ1-5; D unclear. Per the germline V gene, CDR1 is MNHNY and CDR2 is SVGAGI (reference sequence). The CDR3 length is 13 residues. V was cut by 5 bases and J by 0 bases, with 5 bases left in between. DNA for the CDR3: TGTGCCAGCAGTCCCCTTAGCAATCAGCCCCAGCATTTT. It specifies CASSPLSNQPQHF.

This chain joins TRBV28 and TRBJ1-2; D ambiguous. Germline loops: CDR1 MDHEN, CDR2 SYDVKM. V lost 4 bases to trimming and J lost 5 bases, with 8 bases between them. The CDR3 is 12 amino acids. CDR3 in DNA: TGTGCCAGCAGTTCGGCCGTGTATGGCTACACCTTC. It codes for CASSSAVYGYTF.

This chain connects TRBV5-8 to TRBJ1-2, with D maybe TRBD1 (6 bases). The CDR3 consists of 15 residues. Per the germline V gene, CDR1 is SGHTS and CDR2 is YDEGEE. The ends were cut back, 1 base at V and 0 bases at J, with 10 bases in the middle. CDR3 coding DNA: TGTGCCAGCAGCTTGAAGGGGGGATCTAACTATGGCTACACCTTC. As protein: CASSLKGGSNYGYTF.

J is TRBJ1-1 and V is TRBV6-6, with 9 bases identical to TRBD1. Germline CDR1 reads MNHNY; CDR2 reads SVGAGI (reference sequence). This CDR3 spans 16 amino acids. V gave up 2 bases and J gave up 7 bases; unmatched junction bases: 11. In DNA form, the CDR3 reads TGTGCCAGCAGTTACCAACAGGGGGCGCGGGGAGTTGAAGCTTTCTTT. Its translation is CASSYQQGARGVEAFF.

The rearrangement uses TRBV6-4 and TRBJ2-1, with TRBD1 matching 9 bases. The V gene's germline CDR1 is MRHNA and CDR2 SNTAGT. The CDR3 sequence is 13 residues long. The ends lost 9 bases at V and 4 bases at J; junction bases unmatched: 4. DNA for the CDR3: TGTGCCAGTGGGACAGGGCCTTACAATGAGCAGTTCTTC. This translates into CASGTGPYNEQFF.

V and J are TRBV5-1 and TRBJ1-1; 7 positions match TRBD1. J was trimmed by 7 bases and V by 0 bases; bases with no gene match: 12. The germline gives CDR1 SGHRS, CDR2 YFSETQ. The CDR3 is 16 amino acids. The DNA for the CDR3 is TGCGCCAGCAGCTTGGGGGACAGCACCCCGCGGGGTGAAGCTTTCTTT. Amino acid sequence: CASSLGDSTPRGEAFF. Full variable domain (rest looked up from reference TRBV5-1 and TRBJ1-1): KAGVTQTPRYLIKTRGQQVTLSCSPISGHRSVSWYQQTPGQGLQFLFEYFSETQRNKGNFPGRFSGRQFSNSRSEMNVSTLELGDSALYLCASSLGDSTPRGEAFFGQGTRLTVV.

V usage is TRBV5-4 and J usage is TRBJ1-2, with no clear D. The CDR3 is 15 amino acids. Trimming took off 4 bases at V and 7 bases at J, with 20 bases between the two ends. Germline V lookup: CDR1 SGHNT, CDR2 YYREEE (reference sequence). The CDR3 nucleotides read TGTGCCAGCAGCCCGGAAAGGCGGTTAGGAGCTGGCTACACCTTC. It translates to CASSPERRLGAGYTF. The whole variable domain, filled in from reference TRBV5-4 and TRBJ1-2, reads ETGVTQSPTHLIKTRGQQVTLRCSSQSGHNTVSWYQQALGQGPQFIFQYYREEENGRGNFPPRFSGLQFPNYSSELNVNALELDDSALYLCASSPERRLGAGYTFGSGTRLTVV.

The chain has TRBV14 and TRBJ2-1; weak D call: TRBD1 (6 bases). Germline assignment: CDR1 SGHDN and CDR2 FVKESK. V was cut by 5 bases and J by 3 bases, with 11 bases left in between. The CDR3 is 14 residues long. The CDR3, as DNA: TGTGCCAGCAGCGCCCGGGACAACTACAATGAGCAGTTCTTC. Its protein product is CASSARDNYNEQFF.

The rearrangement links TRBV28 to TRBJ2-5; the D gene is possibly TRBD2 (6 bases). Germline V gene lookup returns CDR1 MDHEN and CDR2 SYDVKM. The CDR3 totals 15 residues. The ends were cut back, 6 bases at V and 5 bases at J, with 19 bases in the middle. The DNA of the CDR3 is TGTGCCAGCAGGCGTAACAGTGGAGGGTTGGAGACCCAGTACTTC. Amino acids: CASRRNSGGLETQYF.